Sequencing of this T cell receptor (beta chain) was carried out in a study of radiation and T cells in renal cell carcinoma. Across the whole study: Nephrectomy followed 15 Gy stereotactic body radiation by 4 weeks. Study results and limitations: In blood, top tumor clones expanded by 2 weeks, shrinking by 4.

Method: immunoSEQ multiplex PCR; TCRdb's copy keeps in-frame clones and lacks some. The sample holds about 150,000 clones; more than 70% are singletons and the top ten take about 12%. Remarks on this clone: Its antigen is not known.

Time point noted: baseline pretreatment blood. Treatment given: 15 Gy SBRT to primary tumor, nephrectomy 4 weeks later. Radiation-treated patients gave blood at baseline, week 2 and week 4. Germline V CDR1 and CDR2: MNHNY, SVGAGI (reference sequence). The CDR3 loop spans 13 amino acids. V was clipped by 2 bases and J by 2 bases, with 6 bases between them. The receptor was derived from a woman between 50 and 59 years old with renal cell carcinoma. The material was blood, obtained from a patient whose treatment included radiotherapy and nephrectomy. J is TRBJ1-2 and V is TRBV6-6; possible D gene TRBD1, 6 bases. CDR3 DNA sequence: TGTGCCAGCAGTTACGGACAGAACTATGGCTACACCTTC. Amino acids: CASSYGQNYGYTF.